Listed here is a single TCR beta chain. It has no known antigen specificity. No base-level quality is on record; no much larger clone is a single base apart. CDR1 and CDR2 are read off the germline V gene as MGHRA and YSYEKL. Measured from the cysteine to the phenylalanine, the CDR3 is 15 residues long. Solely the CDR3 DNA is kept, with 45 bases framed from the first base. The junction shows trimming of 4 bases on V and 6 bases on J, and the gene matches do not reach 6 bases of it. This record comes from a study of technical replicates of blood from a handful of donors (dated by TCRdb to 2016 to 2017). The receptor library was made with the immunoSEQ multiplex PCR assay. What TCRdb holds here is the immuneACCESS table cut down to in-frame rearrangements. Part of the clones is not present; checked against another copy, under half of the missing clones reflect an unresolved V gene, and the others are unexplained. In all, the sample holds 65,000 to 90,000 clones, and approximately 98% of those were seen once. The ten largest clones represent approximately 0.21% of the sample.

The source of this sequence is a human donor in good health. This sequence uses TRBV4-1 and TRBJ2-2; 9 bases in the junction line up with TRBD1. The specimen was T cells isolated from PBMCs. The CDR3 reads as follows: CASSLGQGGSGELFF. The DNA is TGCGCCAGCAGCCTGGGACAGGGAGGGTCCGGGGAGCTGTTTTTT.